These 22 T cell receptor beta chains share one sample of origin, sequenced in a study of cytomegalovirus exposure and HLA in healthy donors. This PCR relied on a set of 60 Vbeta primers and 13 Jbeta primers. The repertoire was sequenced with immunoSEQ multiplex PCR; TCRdb's copy has only in-frame clones and lacks some. This table holds around 100,000 clones, 65% to 75% found once. Sequenced input: PBMCs. The source is a man aged 25 to 45 in good health and CMV-seropositive.

This clone appeared many times. The CDR3 DNA follows: TGTGCCAGCAGCGCAACTAGCGGAGGGAATGAGCAGTTCTTC. It encodes CASSATSGGNEQFF. V and J are TRBV7-9 and TRBJ2-1; 8 bases match TRBD2. Trimming cost V 5 bases and J 7 bases; bases outside gene matches: 7. Germline CDR1 SEHNR, CDR2 FQNEAQ (reference sequence). The length of the CDR3 is 14 residues.

The chain has TRBV6-5 and TRBJ2-3; TRBD2 agrees at 10 bases. The V gene end was trimmed by 2 bases and the J gene end by 4 bases; junction bases not matched to a gene: 3. This CDR3 spans 15 amino acids. Germline lookup yields CDR1 MNHEY and CDR2 SVGAGI. In DNA, the CDR3 is TGTGCCAGCAGTTACCAGCGGGGGGGCCCAGATACGCAGTATTTT. The encoded protein is CASSYQRGGPDTQYF.

This chain joins TRBV5-4 and TRBJ2-2; TRBD2 aligns across 13 bases. V lost 0 bases to trimming and J lost 2 bases; unmatched junction nucleotides: 10. Looked up from germline, CDR1 is SGHNT and CDR2 is YYREEE (reference sequence). The CDR3 length is 20 residues. The CDR3: CASSLELWTSGGRNTGELFF. The CDR3 bases are TGTGCCAGCAGCTTGGAGCTCTGGACTAGCGGGGGTCGTAACACCGGGGAGCTGTTTTTT.

The chain links TRBV30 to TRBJ1-6, with 7 bases aligning to TRBD1. Germline CDR1 reads GTSNPN; CDR2 reads SVGIG (reference sequence). CDR3 length equals 16 residues. V shed 0 bases and J 6 bases; nucleotides not matched to a gene: 8. The DNA of the CDR3 is TGTGCCTGGAGTGTATCCGGGACAGCCTTTAATTCACCCCTCCACTTT. It encodes CAWSVSGTAFNSPLHF. Looking up the rest from reference TRBV30 and TRBJ1-6 gives the full variable domain: SQTIHQWPATLVQPVGSPLSLECTVEGTSNPNLYWYRQAAGRGLQLLFYSVGIGQISSEVPQNLSASRPQDRQFILSSKKLLLSDSGFYLCAWSVSGTAFNSPLHFGNGTRLTVT.

J is TRBJ1-4 and V is TRBV16; D is unresolved. Trimming took off 0 bases at V and 8 bases at J, with 13 bases between the two ends. The CDR3 is 15 amino acids. Germline CDR1 KGHSY, CDR2 FQNENV. CDR3 sequence reads: CASSQSAGSGEKLFF. The DNA of the CDR3 is TGTGCCAGCAGCCAATCAGCGGGCAGCGGGGAAAAACTGTTTTTT.

The chain is built from TRBV4-1 and TRBJ2-1; TRBD1 matches 10 bases. This CDR3 spans 18 amino acids. Germline V CDR1 and CDR2: MGHRA, YSYEKL. The trim removed 2 bases at V and 2 bases at J, leaving 9 bases unmatched. CDR3 sequence (DNA): TGCGCCAGCAGCCAAAGACTCAGGACAGGGGGGGCCTACAATGAGCAGTTCTTC. It translates to CASSQRLRTGGAYNEQFF.

The chain is built from TRBV27 and TRBJ2-5, with 13 nucleotides matching TRBD2. The junction had 11 bases not matched to a gene; V was cut back by 3 bases and J by 1 base. The CDR3 is 19 amino acids. CDR1 is MNHEY, CDR2 SMNVEV, per germline (reference sequence). This CDR3 is CASSFSRTSGGPAQETQYF. CDR3 DNA: TGTGCCAGCAGTTTCTCCCGGACTAGCGGGGGACCCGCCCAAGAGACCCAGTACTTC.

The V gene is TRBV11-2, the J gene TRBJ1-4; 11 nucleotides line up with TRBD1. V lost 2 bases and J lost 8; bases outside the gene matches: 4. CDR1 is SGHAT, CDR2 FQNNGV, per germline. The CDR3 covers 15 residues. Here the CDR3 reads CASSLWDRGGEKLFF. CDR3 nucleotides: TGTGCCAGCAGCTTATGGGACAGGGGGGGGGAAAAACTGTTTTTT.

The rearrangement links TRBV4-3 to TRBJ1-1, with 12 bases aligning to TRBD1. CDR1 is LGHNA and CDR2 is YSLEER in the germline V gene. After removal of 4 bases from V and 6 bases from J, the junction contained 9 bases not matched to a gene. This CDR3 has 16 residues. In DNA form, the CDR3 reads TGCGCCAGCAGCCTTAGGGACAGGGGGCTTGGGGCTGAAGCTTTCTTT. Its protein product is CASSLRDRGLGAEAFF.

V usage is TRBV30 and J usage is TRBJ1-6; perhaps TRBD1 as D (6 bases). Trimming removed 0 bases from V and 6 bases from J, with 18 bases in between. Germline V gene lookup returns CDR1 GTSNPN and CDR2 SVGIG (reference sequence). CDR3 size: 17 residues. DNA of the CDR3: TGTGCCTGGAGTGTGTGGGGGCGCAGCACGCGTAATTCACCCCTCCACTTT. Translating it yields CAWSVWGRSTRNSPLHF.

This sequence joins TRBV6-1 and TRBJ2-5; the D is unclear. Germline V gene lookup returns CDR1 MNHNS and CDR2 SASEGT. The CDR3 has 13 amino acids. Trimming left V 3 bases short and J 1 base short, with 6 bases between. In nucleotides, the CDR3 is TGTGCCAGCAGTGACTTCGTCCAAGAGACCCAGTACTTC. Its protein is CASSDFVQETQYF.

This clone was seen only a few times. Given a much more abundant clone one base away, this may be a read error. This CDR3 is also generated by other DNA sequences in the sample. The chain joins TRBV6-6 to TRBJ1-4; TRBD1 matches 7 bases. J gave up 7 bases and V 2 bases, and 4 bases lay outside the gene matches. This CDR3 has 14 amino acids. The V gene's germline CDR1 is MNHNY and CDR2 SVGAGI (reference sequence). This CDR3 is CASSYGQEGEKLFF. The CDR3 region has the DNA TGTGCCAGCAGTTACGGACAGGAGGGTGAAAAACTGTTTTTT.

This sequence joins TRBV5-5 and TRBJ1-6, with D perhaps TRBD1 (5 bases). CDR3 length equals 15 residues. CDR1 is SGHKS and CDR2 is YYEKEE in the germline V gene (reference sequence). V was trimmed by 5 bases and J by 7 bases, leaving 16 bases between them. The CDR3 coding sequence is TGTGCCAGCAGTTTAGACAGAAGATCCAATTCACCCCTCCACTTT. This encodes CASSLDRRSNSPLHF. Using reference TRBV5-5 and TRBJ1-6 for the parts outside the CDR3, the full variable domain is DAGVTQSPTHLIKTRGQQVTLRCSPISGHKSVSWYQQVLGQGPQFIFQYYEKEERGRGNFPDRFSARQFPNYSSELNVNALLLGDSALYLCASSLDRRSNSPLHFGNGTRLTVT.

The chain carries TRBV27 and TRBJ2-7, with D possibly TRBD1 on 5 matching bases. The germline V gene encodes CDR1 MNHEY and CDR2 SMNVEV (reference sequence). The CDR3 runs 13 residues. Trimming stripped 2 bases from V and 2 bases from J, with 7 bases between. The CDR3 bases are TGTGCCAGCAGTTTACAGGGTGCCTACGAGCAGTACTTC. This translates into CASSLQGAYEQYF.

This chain links TRBV14 with TRBJ1-6; D is unresolved. CDR3 length equals 14 residues. Per the germline V gene, CDR1 is SGHDN and CDR2 is FVKESK. Trimming stripped 6 bases from V and 5 bases from J, with 11 bases between. The CDR3 DNA is TGTGCCAGCAGTACAGTTTTTCATAATTCACCCCTCCACTTT. Its translation is CASSTVFHNSPLHF.

This sequence joins TRBV15 and TRBJ2-5; D unclear. This CDR3 contains 15 residues. The germline V and J ends were trimmed by 1 base and 1 base, with 10 bases remaining between them. Germline V gene lookup returns CDR1 LNHNV and CDR2 YYDKDF (reference sequence). CDR3 nucleotides: TGTGCCACCAGCAGAGTCCCTACAGCCCAAGAGACCCAGTACTTC. Translating it yields CATSRVPTAQETQYF.

As DNA, the CDR3 is TGTGCCAGCAGTTCCTCCCTACCGGGACAGGGGGGAAAGGGCTACACCTTC. The encoded protein is CASSSSLPGQGGKGYTF. The chain carries TRBV28 and TRBJ1-2; 11 bases map to TRBD1. Germline V lookup: CDR1 MDHEN, CDR2 SYDVKM. The CDR3 has 17 residues. J lost 8 bases, V lost 4 bases, and 15 bases had no gene match.

The CDR3 DNA reads TGTGCCAGCAGTGCGAGTCTATTCACAGATACGCAGTATTTT. As protein: CASSASLFTDTQYF. The chain couples TRBV2 to TRBJ2-3; D ambiguous. The CDR3 is 14 amino acids. The germline V gene has CDR1 SNHLY and CDR2 FYNNEI. V lost 4 bases and J 2 bases, leaving 10 bases between the germline ends.

The chain couples TRBV30 to TRBJ2-5; D uncertain. Between the trimmed V and J ends, which lost 5 bases and 4 bases, there was a span of 11 bases. Germline CDR1 GTSNPN, CDR2 SVGIG (reference sequence). This CDR3 region has 12 residues. The CDR3 DNA reads TGTGCCTGGGGGCAGATGTTAGAGACCCAGTACTTC. Translating it yields CAWGQMLETQYF.

This rearrangement joins TRBV7-2 to TRBJ1-1; D is ambiguous. The V and J ends lost 9 bases and 0 bases respectively, with 5 bases between them. CDR1 and CDR2 from the germline V gene are SGHTA and FQGNSA. This CDR3 contains 11 residues. CDR3 nucleotide sequence: TGTGCCAGTGAGATGAACACTGAAGCTTTCTTT. Amino acids: CASEMNTEAFF.

This clone has a single count. The chain combines TRBV6-6 with TRBJ1-6; 8 positions match TRBD1. The J segment lost 7 bases and the V segment lost 2 bases, leaving 4 bases of the junction unmatched. CDR1 is MNHNY, CDR2 SVGAGI, per germline (reference sequence). The CDR3 is 15 residues long. DNA of the CDR3: TGTGCCAGCAGTTACGAGACAGGGGTGAATTCACCCCTCCACTTT. Residues: CASSYETGVNSPLHF.

Turning to this clone: Other DNA sequences in this sample translate to the same CDR3. This chain links TRBV7-9 with TRBJ2-1; TRBD2 is a possible D gene (5 bases). CDR1 and CDR2 from the germline V gene are SEHNR and FQNEAQ (reference sequence). Trimming took off 1 base at V and 7 bases at J, with 8 bases between the two ends. CDR3 size: 13 residues. The CDR3 DNA reads as TGTGCCAGCAGCTTAGTTGGAGGTAATGAGCAGTTCTTC. It specifies CASSLVGGNEQFF.